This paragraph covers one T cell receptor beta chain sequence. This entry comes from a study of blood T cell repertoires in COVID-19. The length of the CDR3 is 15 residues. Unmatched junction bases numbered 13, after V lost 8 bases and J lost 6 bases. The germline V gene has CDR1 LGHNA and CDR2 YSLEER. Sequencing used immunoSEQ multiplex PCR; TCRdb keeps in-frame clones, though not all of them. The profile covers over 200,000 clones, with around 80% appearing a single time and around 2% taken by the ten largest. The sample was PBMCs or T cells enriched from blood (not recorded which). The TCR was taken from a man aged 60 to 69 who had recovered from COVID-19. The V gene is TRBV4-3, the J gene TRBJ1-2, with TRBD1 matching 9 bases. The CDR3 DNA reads TGCGCCAGCGCACCGGGACAGGGCCTGTTGGATGGCTACACCTTC. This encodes CASAPGQGLLDGYTF.